The next 5 T cell receptor beta chains were all read from a single sample in a study of CD8+CD57+ T cells in acquired aplastic anemia. The template used for profiling TCR beta VDJ and CDR3 was genomic DNA. TCRdb itself ran the reads through MiXCR, one entry per CDR3 protein. The data hold hundreds of thousands of distinct CDR3 sequences, with approximately 45% observed a single time. Patients sequenced had flow cytometry evidence of CD8+CD57+ cell expansion. The source material was sorted CD4+, CD8+, or CD8+CD57+ T cells (not recorded which) from PBMCs. The receptors originated from a human donor with aplastic anemia.

There are many counts of this clonotype. The rearrangement links TRBV12-3 or TRBV12-4 to TRBJ1-1, with 9 bases identical to TRBD1. This CDR3 is built from 12 residues. V lost 3 bases to trimming and J lost 8 bases; unmatched junction nucleotides: 1. CDR3 protein: CASSLGTGEAFF. The CDR3 region has the DNA TGTGCCAGCAGTTTGGGGACAGGGGAAGCTTTCTTT.

This clonotype was observed many times. CDR3 sequence reads: CASTPGGANYGYTF. The CDR3, as DNA: TGTGCCAGCACGCCGGGGGGCGCGAACTATGGCTACACCTTC. The V gene is TRBV2, the J gene TRBJ1-2; perhaps TRBD1 as D (6 bases). V was shortened by 7 bases and J by 2 bases, with 14 bases between the two germline ends. CDR1 SNHLY and CDR2 FYNNEI come from the germline V gene. This CDR3 comprises 14 residues.

This rearrangement joins TRBV7-2 to TRBJ2-7; 7 nucleotides agree with TRBD2. Germline V gene data show CDR1 as SGHTA and CDR2 as FQGNSA. The CDR3 is made up of 13 amino acids. Trimming cost V 0 bases and J 5 bases; bases outside gene matches: 1. The CDR3 region is CASSLARGNEQYF. In DNA, the CDR3 is TGTGCCAGCAGCTTAGCGCGGGGGAACGAGCAGTACTTC.

This clonotype came up many times. The gene calls are TRBV10-3 and TRBJ2-3; 13 bases map to TRBD2. From germline, CDR1 is ENHRY and CDR2 SYGVKD. Trimming took 0 bases from V and 4 from J; bases not matched to a gene: 1. This CDR3 region has 16 residues. The CDR3 DNA reads TGTGCCATCAGTGAGTCGACTAGCGGGAGGCCAGATACGCAGTATTTT. It codes for CAISESTSGRPDTQYF.

This clonotype has a count of ten or more. The rearrangement uses TRBV19 and TRBJ1-6, with D perhaps TRBD1 (5 bases). This CDR3 is 15 amino acids long. V was pared by 5 bases and J by 8 bases, with 16 bases between. Per germline, CDR1 LNHDA and CDR2 SQIVND (reference sequence). CDR3 amino acids: CASSPAGALHSPLHF. The CDR3, as DNA: TGTGCCAGTAGTCCCGCTGGGGCACTCCATTCACCCCTCCACTTT.